The rows below give T cell receptor beta chains drawn from one sample of a study of blood T cell repertoires in COVID-19. Data came from immunoSEQ multiplex PCR; TCRdb stores just in-frame clones and leaves some out. The sample includes about 380,000 clones, 85% of them seen just once. Sequenced: peripheral blood. The receptors were gathered from a woman aged 18-29 years with acute or convalescent COVID-19. The CDR3 runs from the conserved cysteine through the conserved F or W. The D gene is left open where the match is weak. Size is stated for part of the rows, as once, few or many counts, or as a class when the clone is expanded.

TRBV28	NA	NA	TRBJ2-3	TGTGCCAGCAGTTTATGTGACACCCCTAGCACAGATACGCAGTATTTT	CASSLCDTPSTDTQYF
TRBV19	NA	NA	TRBJ1-1	TGTGCCAGTAGTGACAGGAGGAACACTGAAGCTTTCTTT	CASSDRRNTEAFF
TRBV7-7	NA	NA	TRBJ1-5	TGTGCCAGCAGCTTAGGTAACCGAGGGAATCAGCCCCAGCATTTT	CASSLGNRGNQPQHF
TRBV6-5	NA	NA	TRBJ2-5	TGTGTGTTGGAGGCCCTGGAGACCCAGTACTTC	CVLEALETQYF
TRBV5-1	NA	NA	TRBJ2-7	TGCGCCAGCAGCTACGCCGGGATCTACGAGCAGTACTTC	CASSYAGIYEQYF
TRBV2	NA	NA	TRBJ1-4	TGTGCCAGCAGTCGTGGGGGCGGTGAAAAACTGTTTTTT	CASSRGGGEKLFF
TRBV4-2	NA	NA	TRBJ2-6	TGTGCCAGCAGCCGAGACATCTCTGGGGCCAACGTCCTGACTTTC	CASSRDISGANVLTF
TRBV14	TRBD1	NA	TRBJ1-1	TGTGCCAGCAGCGCCTTTAGCAGGGGGCGATTGGGAGGTACTGAAGCTTTCTTT	CASSAFSRGRLGGTEAFF
TRBV19	TRBD2	once	TRBJ2-2	TGTGCCAGTAGTATAGTCACGGGAGGCACCGGGGAGCTGTTTTTT	CASSIVTGGTGELFF
TRBV11-2	NA	NA	TRBJ2-1	TGTGCCAGCAGCTTAGAGGGCCTAGCTTGGGATGAGCAGTTCTTC	CASSLEGLAWDEQFF
TRBV19	NA	NA	TRBJ1-2	TGTGCCAGTAGTATAAAGGAGGGCAGCATCTATGGCTACACCTTC	CASSIKEGSIYGYTF
TRBV2	TRBD1	NA	TRBJ2-2	TGTGCCAGCAGTGAACAGGGGGACACCGGGGAGCTGTTTTTT	CASSEQGDTGELFF
TRBV19	NA	NA	TRBJ1-1	TGTGCCAGTAGTATATTCCCTCGGGGGTCGGACACTGAAGCTTTCTTT	CASSIFPRGSDTEAFF
TRBV5-4	NA	NA	TRBJ2-1	TGTGCCAGCAGTCCGACAGGAGATACCTACAATGAGCAGTTCTTC	CASSPTGDTYNEQFF
TRBV5-4	TRBD1	NA	TRBJ1-3	TGTGCCAGCAGCTTGGCCGGGGACAGGGTGGCAAACACCATATATTTT	CASSLAGDRVANTIYF
TRBV3-1/TRBV3-2	NA	NA	TRBJ1-1	TGTGCCAGCAGCCAACCAGGAATGAACACTGAAGCTTTCTTT	CASSQPGMNTEAFF
TRBV20-1	NA	once	TRBJ2-1	TGCAGTGCGATAGACAGAATTGAGCAGTTCTTC	CSAIDRIEQFF
TRBV6-6	TRBD1	NA	TRBJ1-1	TGTGCCAGCAGTTACCCACGGACAGGGGACACTGAAGCTTTCTTT	CASSYPRTGDTEAFF
TRBV4-1	TRBD2	NA	TRBJ2-7	TGCGCCAGCAGCCAAGTCGGGGTATGGGGGGGTAGCGAGCAGTACTTC	CASSQVGVWGGSEQYF
TRBV14	TRBD2	NA	TRBJ2-1	TGTGCCAGCAGCCAGGCCTACGGGACTACCTACAATGAGCAGTTCTTC	CASSQAYGTTYNEQFF
TRBV6-5	NA	NA	TRBJ1-5	TGTGCCAGCAGTTACGGAGGAAATCAGCCCCAGCATTTT	CASSYGGNQPQHF
TRBV4-1	NA	NA	TRBJ1-4	TGCGCCAGCAGCCAAGATATGAGGGAAAAACTGTTTTTT	CASSQDMREKLFF
TRBV19	NA	NA	TRBJ1-3	TGTGCCAGTAGTATTACGGACTTACGGAGCTCTGGAAACACCATATATTTT	CASSITDLRSSGNTIYF
TRBV13	NA	once	TRBJ2-2	TGTGCCAGCAGCTTGGGACAAACGTACGGGGAGCTGTTTTTT	CASSLGQTYGELFF
TRBV27	NA	once	TRBJ1-2	TGTGCCAGCACCCTCACGGGGGGGGCGGACTATGGCTACACCTTC	CASTLTGGADYGYTF
TRBV28	TRBD2	NA	TRBJ2-7	TGTGCCAGCAGCTACGGACTAGCGGGTTCCTACGAGCAGTACTTC	CASSYGLAGSYEQYF
TRBV6-1	NA	NA	TRBJ2-3	TGTGCCAGCAGTGAAGAGTGGTGGAGTAGCACAGATACGCAGTATTTT	CASSEEWWSSTDTQYF
TRBV12-5	NA	NA	TRBJ1-3	TGTGCTAGTGCCAACTCGACAAGGACTCCTGGAAACACCATATATTTT	CASANSTRTPGNTIYF
TRBV2	TRBD1	NA	TRBJ1-5	TGTGCCAGCCGGACAGGGTATAGCAATCAGCCCCAGCATTTT	CASRTGYSNQPQHF
TRBV5-5	TRBD1	once	TRBJ1-4	TGTGCCAGCAGCTTCCCCGACAGGGAGGTGGAAAAACTGTTTTTT	CASSFPDREVEKLFF
TRBV28	TRBD1	NA	TRBJ2-2	TGTGCCAGCAGTTTTGGGCAGGGGGCGGCCGGGGAGCTGTTTTTT	CASSFGQGAAGELFF
TRBV3-1/TRBV3-2	NA	NA	TRBJ2-1	TGTGCCAGCAGCCAAGATGTCCTAGCGCCCTACAATGAGCAGTTCTTC	CASSQDVLAPYNEQFF
TRBV19	TRBD2	NA	TRBJ2-7	TGTGCCACAGCTAGCGGGGGGACCTCCTACGAGCAGTACTTC	CATASGGTSYEQYF
TRBV27	NA	many	TRBJ1-1	TGTGCCAGCAGTTCCAGGGATATAAACCTGGGGAACACTGAAGCTTTCTTT	CASSSRDINLGNTEAFF
TRBV7-2	TRBD2	NA	TRBJ2-7	TGTGCCAGCAGCTTTGCGGGGGGGTCCTACGAGCAGTACTTC	CASSFAGGSYEQYF
TRBV5-4	TRBD2	NA	TRBJ2-7	TGTGCCAGCAGCAGTTCTAGCGGGAGGGCTGAGGAGCAGTACTTC	CASSSSSGRAEEQYF
TRBV30	NA	once	TRBJ2-5	TGTGCCTGCCTGCGGGCAGAGACCCAGTACTTC	CACLRAETQYF
TRBV9	TRBD2	NA	TRBJ2-3	TGTGCCAGCAGCGCCTCACTAGCGGGGGACACAGATACGCAGTATTTT	CASSASLAGDTDTQYF
TRBV5-6	NA	NA	TRBJ2-5	TGTGCCAGCAGCTTCCCTTCTGGGGGCTTCCAAGAGACCCAGTACTTC	CASSFPSGGFQETQYF
TRBV18	NA	NA	TRBJ1-4	TGTGCCAGCTCACCCATCAGGGAAGCTAATGAAAAACTGTTTTTT	CASSPIREANEKLFF
TRBV28	NA	NA	TRBJ2-7	TGTGCCAGCAGGGGACAAAGCTCCTACGAGCAGTACTTC	CASRGQSSYEQYF
TRBV12-5	NA	few	TRBJ1-3	TGTGCTAGTGGTTTGCCCCCAGGCAGGGTCATAGCTGGAAACACCATATATTTT	CASGLPPGRVIAGNTIYF
TRBV9	NA	NA	TRBJ2-7	TGTGCCAGCAGCGTAGATGGCAGAACGTCCTACGAGCAGTACTTC	CASSVDGRTSYEQYF
TRBV4-1	TRBD1	NA	TRBJ1-1	TGCGCCAGCAGCCAAGAAATGGGACAGAACCAAAAAGCTTTCTTT	CASSQEMGQNQKAFF
TRBV10-3	NA	NA	TRBJ2-3	TGTGCCATCAGTTACGGAGCAGATACGCAGTATTTT	CAISYGADTQYF
TRBV6-5	TRBD1	NA	TRBJ2-7	TGTGCCAGCAGTCTCCTCGGACAGGGGATGCACGAGCAGTACTTC	CASSLLGQGMHEQYF
TRBV6-5	NA	few	TRBJ1-2	TGTGCCTCCCATCTCGGCGGATCTAACTATGGCTACACCTTC	CASHLGGSNYGYTF
TRBV11-2	NA	NA	TRBJ2-7	TGTGCCAGCAGCTTACCAGGTCACCCCTACGAGCAGTACTTC	CASSLPGHPYEQYF
TRBV5-1	NA	NA	TRBJ2-5	TGCGCCAGCAGCTTGGACACCTGGGCTCGGGAGACCCAGTACTTC	CASSLDTWARETQYF
TRBV9	NA	NA	TRBJ1-3	TGTGCCAGCAGCGGCGGAGGACAGATCTCTGGAAACACCATATATTTT	CASSGGGQISGNTIYF
TRBV6-5	NA	NA	TRBJ2-1	TGTGCCAGCAGCAGGTCGGAACAGGGGAGGAATGAGCAGTTCTTC	CASSRSEQGRNEQFF
TRBV2	NA	NA	TRBJ1-2	TGTGCCGGAGACAGGTCTGGATATGGCTACACCTTC	CAGDRSGYGYTF
TRBV18	NA	NA	TRBJ1-5	TGTGCCAGCTCACCTCAACGACAGGATCAGCCCCAGCATTTT	CASSPQRQDQPQHF
TRBV7-2	TRBD2	NA	TRBJ2-5	TGTGCCAGCAGCTGGAAGGCCACACTAGCGGGGGGGCCACAGACCCAGTACTTC	CASSWKATLAGGPQTQYF
TRBV2	TRBD1	NA	TRBJ1-2	TGTGCCAGCAGTCCCGAAGGACAGGGAGACTATGGCTACACCTTC	CASSPEGQGDYGYTF
TRBV6-5	NA	once	TRBJ2-7	TGTGCCAGCAGCCTCGACAGTAAGACCTACGAGCAGTACTTC	CASSLDSKTYEQYF
TRBV3-1/TRBV3-2	TRBD2	NA	TRBJ2-1	TGTGCCAGCGTGGGAGGGATGGGGTTAAATGAGCAGTTCTTC	CASVGGMGLNEQFF